This TCR beta chain was profiled in a study of blood T cell repertoires in COVID-19. Study at large: T cells, B-cell-depleted T cells, or PBMCs provided the cDNA or gDNA that served as material.

This clone was seen only once. Assay used: immunoSEQ multiplex PCR; TCRdb lists only in-frame clones, some missing. The sample lists 100,000 to 150,000 clones; more than 70% were seen once. Losses at the gene ends were 4 bases for V and 12 bases for J; bases not matched to a gene: 9. CDR1 LGHDT and CDR2 YNNKEL come from the germline V gene (reference sequence). This CDR3 is built from 13 residues. Material for sequencing was peripheral blood. The origin of this receptor is a woman of 80 years or more with COVID-19, enrolled during active disease. The chain recombines TRBV3-1 (or the pseudogene TRBV3-2) with TRBJ2-1, with 7 bases identical to TRBD2. In nucleotides, the CDR3 is TGTGCCAGCAGCCCCCAACTAGCGTTGGGGCAGTTCTTC. Protein sequence: CASSPQLALGQFF.